This T cell receptor beta chain is from a study of cytomegalovirus exposure and HLA in healthy donors. For this clone: The antigen is unknown.

Study-wide findings and caveats: Later work found most CMV-associated TCR beta chains apparently HLA-restricted.

Use of 60 Vbeta and 13 Jbeta primers characterized the PCR. Profiled with immunoSEQ multiplex PCR; TCRdb holds only in-frame clones, not every one. The table records some 140,000 clones, roughly 77% of them present only once. Germline V CDR1 and CDR2: SEHNR, FQNEAQ (reference sequence). The CDR3 runs 15 residues. V trimming: 5 bases; J trimming: 2 bases; junction bases outside the gene matches: 5. The chain uses TRBV7-9 and TRBJ2-3; 9 bases are a match to TRBD2. The TCR sequence derives from a man aged 25 to 40 in good health and CMV-seropositive. Material for sequencing was PBMCs. The chain's CDR3 is CASSILAGATDTQYF. The CDR3 coding sequence is TGTGCCAGCAGCATACTAGCGGGCGCCACAGATACGCAGTATTTT.